This T cell receptor beta chain was obtained from a study of T cell responses to AZD1222 COVID-19 vaccine. Overall study context: Pooled samples include second doses given at about 4 or 12 weeks. Findings and limits, study-wide: The donor group comprised mostly white British people and more females; the analysis possibly underestimated clonal diversity. The number of AZD1222 recipients seropositive at baseline was only 6 or 7. CD4 TCRs associated with vaccination spanned spike, dominating at 160-218 and 743-854.

Using immunoSEQ multiplex PCR, the repertoire was profiled, and TCRdb retains in-frame clones only, with some absent. The table shows 85,000 to 120,000 clones, with about 88% occurring only once. Germline CDR1 reads SGHAT; CDR2 reads FQDESV (reference sequence). The CDR3 consists of 12 residues. Deletions cut 5 bases from V and 5 bases from J, with 7 bases between. This clone was found once. What it recognizes is unknown. The sequence was obtained from an adult in good health. The chain links TRBV11-1 to TRBJ2-1, with D unresolved. This specimen consisted of peripheral blood, obtained on day 0 of AZD1222 vaccination. Here the CDR3 DNA reads TGTGCCAGCAGCCCAGGTAACAATGAGCAGTTCTTC. Residues: CASSPGNNEQFF.